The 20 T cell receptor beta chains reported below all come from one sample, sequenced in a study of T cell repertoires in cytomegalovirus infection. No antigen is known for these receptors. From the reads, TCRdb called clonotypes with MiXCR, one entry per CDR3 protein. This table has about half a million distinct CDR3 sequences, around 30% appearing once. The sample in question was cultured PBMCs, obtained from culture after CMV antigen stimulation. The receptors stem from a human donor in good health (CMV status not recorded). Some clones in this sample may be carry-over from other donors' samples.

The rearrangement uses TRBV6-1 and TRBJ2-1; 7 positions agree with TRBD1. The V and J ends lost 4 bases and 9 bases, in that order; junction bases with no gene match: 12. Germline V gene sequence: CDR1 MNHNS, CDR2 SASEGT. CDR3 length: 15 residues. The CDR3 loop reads CASSAIGQATAEQFF. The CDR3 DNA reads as TGTGCCAGCAGTGCAATAGGACAGGCCACGGCTGAGCAGTTCTTC.

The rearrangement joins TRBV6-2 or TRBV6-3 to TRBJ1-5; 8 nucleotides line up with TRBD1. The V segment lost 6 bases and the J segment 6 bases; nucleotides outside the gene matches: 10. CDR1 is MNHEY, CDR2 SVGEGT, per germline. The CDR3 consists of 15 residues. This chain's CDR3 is CASSRNRGGSQPQHF. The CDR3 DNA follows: TGTGCCAGCAGCCGGAACAGGGGGGGAAGTCAGCCCCAGCATTTT.

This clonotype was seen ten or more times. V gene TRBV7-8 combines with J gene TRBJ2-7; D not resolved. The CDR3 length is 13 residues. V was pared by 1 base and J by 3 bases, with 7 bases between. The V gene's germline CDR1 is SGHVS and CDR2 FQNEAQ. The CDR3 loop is CASSLGSNYEQYV. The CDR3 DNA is TGTGCCAGCAGCTTAGGATCGAACTACGAGCAGTACGTC.

The CDR3 sequence is CASSLSLQGSYEQYF. The CDR3, as DNA: TGTGCCAGCAGCTTAAGTTTGCAGGGAAGCTACGAGCAGTACTTC. This chain uses TRBV7-2 with TRBJ2-7, with D possibly being TRBD1 (5 bases). Trimming left V 2 bases short and J 3 bases short, with 14 bases between. In germline, CDR1 is SGHTA, CDR2 FQGNSA. This CDR3 has 15 amino acids.

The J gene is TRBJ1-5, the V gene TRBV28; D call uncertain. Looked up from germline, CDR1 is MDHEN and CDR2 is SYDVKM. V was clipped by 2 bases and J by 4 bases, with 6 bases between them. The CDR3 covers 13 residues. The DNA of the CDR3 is TGTGCCAGCAGTTTAATCGGGAATCAGCCCCAGCATTTT. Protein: CASSLIGNQPQHF.

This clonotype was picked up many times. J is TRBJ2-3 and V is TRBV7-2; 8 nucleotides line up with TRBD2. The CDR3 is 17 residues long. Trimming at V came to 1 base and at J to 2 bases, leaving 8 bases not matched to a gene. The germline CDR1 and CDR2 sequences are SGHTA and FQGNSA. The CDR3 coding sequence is TGTGCCAGCAGCTTAGTGGGTAGCGGGGCTATCACAGATACGCAGTATTTT. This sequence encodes CASSLVGSGAITDTQYF.

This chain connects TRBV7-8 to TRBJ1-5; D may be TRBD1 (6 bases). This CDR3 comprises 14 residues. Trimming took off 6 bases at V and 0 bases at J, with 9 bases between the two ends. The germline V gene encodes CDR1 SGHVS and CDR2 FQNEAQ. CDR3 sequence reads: CASSYRDSNQPQHF. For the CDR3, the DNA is TGTGCCAGCAGTTACAGGGATAGCAATCAGCCCCAGCATTTT.

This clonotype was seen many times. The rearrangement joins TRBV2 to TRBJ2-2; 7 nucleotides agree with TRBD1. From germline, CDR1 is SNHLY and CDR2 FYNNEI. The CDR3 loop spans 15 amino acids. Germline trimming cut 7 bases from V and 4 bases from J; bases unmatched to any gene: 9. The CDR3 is CASTVERTGTGELFF. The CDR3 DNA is TGTGCCAGCACAGTTGAGAGGACAGGCACCGGGGAGCTGTTTTTT.

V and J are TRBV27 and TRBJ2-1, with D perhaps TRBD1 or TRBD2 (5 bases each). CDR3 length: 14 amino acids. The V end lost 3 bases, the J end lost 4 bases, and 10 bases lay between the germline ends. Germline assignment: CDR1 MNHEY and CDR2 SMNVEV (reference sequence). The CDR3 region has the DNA TGTGCCAGCAGTTTCCCGGGACCGTACAATGAGCAGTTCTTC. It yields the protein CASSFPGPYNEQFF.

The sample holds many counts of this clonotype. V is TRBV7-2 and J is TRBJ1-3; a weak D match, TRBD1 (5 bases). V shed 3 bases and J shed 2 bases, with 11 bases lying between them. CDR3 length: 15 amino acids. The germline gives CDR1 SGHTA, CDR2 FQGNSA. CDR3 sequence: CASSFTGTAGNTIYF. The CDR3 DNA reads TGTGCCAGCAGCTTCACAGGAACTGCTGGAAACACCATATATTTT.

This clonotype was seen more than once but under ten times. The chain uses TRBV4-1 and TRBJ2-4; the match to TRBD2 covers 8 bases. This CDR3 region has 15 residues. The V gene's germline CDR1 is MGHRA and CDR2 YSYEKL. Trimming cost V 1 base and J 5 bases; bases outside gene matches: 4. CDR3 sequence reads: CASSQVGLAQNIQYF. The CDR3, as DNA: TGCGCCAGCAGCCAAGTCGGACTAGCTCAAAACATTCAGTACTTC.

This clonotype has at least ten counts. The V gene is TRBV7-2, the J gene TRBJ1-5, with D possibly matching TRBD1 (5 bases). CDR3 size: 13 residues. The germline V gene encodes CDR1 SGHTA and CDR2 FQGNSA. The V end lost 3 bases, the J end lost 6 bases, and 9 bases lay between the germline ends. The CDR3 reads CASSFRGGQPQHF. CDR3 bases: TGTGCCAGCAGCTTCCGGGGGGGTCAGCCCCAGCATTTT.

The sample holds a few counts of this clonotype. Here the CDR3 reads CASSPTGTANQPQHF. The CDR3 nucleotides read TGTGCCAGCTCACCTACCGGGACGGCAAATCAGCCCCAGCATTTT. V and J are TRBV18 and TRBJ1-5; weak D call: TRBD1 (5 bases). This CDR3 contains 15 residues. Germline V gene data show CDR1 as KGHSH and CDR2 as LQKENI. The ends were cut back, 3 bases at V and 4 bases at J, with 13 bases in the middle. The full variable domain, in which reference TRBV18 and TRBJ1-5 provide the parts outside the CDR3, is NAGVMQNPRHLVRRRGQEARLRCSPMKGHSHVYWYRQLPEEGLKFMVYLQKENIIDESGMPKERFSAEFPKEGPSILRIQQVVRGDSAAYFCASSPTGTANQPQHFGDGTRLSIL.

The CDR3 DNA reads TGTGCCAGCCAACAGGGGTCTAATGAAAAACTGTTTTTT. Residues: CASQQGSNEKLFF. V usage is TRBV27 and J usage is TRBJ1-4; 7 bases are a match to TRBD1. CDR1 is MNHEY, CDR2 SMNVEV, per germline (reference sequence). This CDR3 is 13 amino acids long. V was clipped by 8 bases and J by 3 bases; unmatched bases: 3.

The CDR3 region has the DNA TGTGCCAGCAGTATCGGGACAGCTGAGCAGTTCTTC. This translates into CASSIGTAEQFF. This chain links TRBV27 with TRBJ2-1; TRBD1 matches at 7 bases. This CDR3 region has 12 residues. V trimming: 5 bases; J trimming: 9 bases; junction bases outside the gene matches: 4. CDR1 and CDR2 (germline): MNHEY, SMNVEV (reference sequence).

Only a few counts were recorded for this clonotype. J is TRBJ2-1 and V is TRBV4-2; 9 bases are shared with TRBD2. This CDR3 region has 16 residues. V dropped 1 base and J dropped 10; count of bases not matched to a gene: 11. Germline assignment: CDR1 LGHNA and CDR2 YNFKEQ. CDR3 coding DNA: TGTGCCAGCAGCCAAGCCCGGGGCGGGAGGGCTTGGGAGCAGTTCTTC. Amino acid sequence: CASSQARGGRAWEQFF.

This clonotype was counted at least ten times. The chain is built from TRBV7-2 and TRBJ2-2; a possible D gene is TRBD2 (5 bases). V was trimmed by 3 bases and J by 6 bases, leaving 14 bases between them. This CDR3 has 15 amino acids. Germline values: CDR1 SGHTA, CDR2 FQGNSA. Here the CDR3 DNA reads TGTGCCAGCAGCTTCTCTGCTAGCAAGGCCGGGGAGCTGTTTTTT. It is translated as CASSFSASKAGELFF.

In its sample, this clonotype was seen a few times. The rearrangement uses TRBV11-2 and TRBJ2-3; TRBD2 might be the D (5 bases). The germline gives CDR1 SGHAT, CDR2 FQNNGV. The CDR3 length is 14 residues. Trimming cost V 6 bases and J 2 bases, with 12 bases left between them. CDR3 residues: CASSSAVPTDTQYF. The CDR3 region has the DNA TGTGCCAGCAGTTCAGCGGTACCCACAGATACGCAGTATTTT.

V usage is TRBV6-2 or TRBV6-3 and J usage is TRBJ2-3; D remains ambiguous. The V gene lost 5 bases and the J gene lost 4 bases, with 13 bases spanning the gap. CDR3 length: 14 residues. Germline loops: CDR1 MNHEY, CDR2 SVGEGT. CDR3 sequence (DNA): TGTGCCAGCAGTCCGGCTACCGGCGCAGATACGCAGTATTTT. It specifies CASSPATGADTQYF.

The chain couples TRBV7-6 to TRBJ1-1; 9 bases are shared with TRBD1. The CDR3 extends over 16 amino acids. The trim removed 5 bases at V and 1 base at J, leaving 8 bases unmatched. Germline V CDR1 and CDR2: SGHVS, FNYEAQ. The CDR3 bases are TGTGCCAGCAGCCCAAGGACAGGGGCGAAGAACACTGAAGCTTTCTTT. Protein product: CASSPRTGAKNTEAFF.